The 31 T cell receptor beta chains given below trace back to one sample, sequenced in a study of blood T cells in healthy people across ages. A second PCR of roughly 7 to 11 cycles used a sample-barcoded 5' primer and a J-beta primer mix. MiXCR was run by TCRdb on the 5' RACE reads, yielding one entry per CDR3 protein. The table shows some 760,000 distinct CDR3 sequences, with just under 25% occurring only once. This same sample was also taken into another study, of T cells of mothers and their children.

The sequencing input was blood. The receptors here all came from a boy younger than 18 in good health.

V and J are TRBV29-1 and TRBJ2-1; D not certain. The V end was cut by 1 base, the J end by 0 bases, with 4 bases between. CDR1 SQVTM and CDR2 ANQGSEA come from the germline V gene. This CDR3 contains 13 residues. CDR3 coding DNA: TGCAGCGTTGAAGCTGTCTCCTACAATGAGCAGTTCTTC. Encoded protein: CSVEAVSYNEQFF.

V is TRBV7-2 and J is TRBJ2-5; the match to TRBD2 covers 8 bases. This CDR3 has 17 amino acids. CDR1 is SGHTA and CDR2 is FQGNSA in the germline V gene. J lost 1 base, V lost 5 bases, and 12 bases had no gene match. CDR3 region: CASSPLTGGGIQETQYF. As DNA, the CDR3 is TGTGCCAGCAGCCCGCTGACGGGCGGGGGGATCCAAGAGACCCAGTACTTC.

This clonotype was seen a handful of times. The V and J genes are TRBV10-3 and TRBJ2-5; D might be TRBD2 (6 bases). CDR3 length equals 13 residues. Germline V gene sequence: CDR1 ENHRY, CDR2 SYGVKD. Trimming removed 7 bases from V and 0 bases from J, with 9 bases in between. Here the CDR3 reads CAINSGDQETQYF. CDR3 coding DNA: TGTGCCATCAATTCGGGGGACCAAGAGACCCAGTACTTC.

This clonotype showed up just a few times. At one end the junction does not follow the germline gene, possibly because of a read error. This chain links TRBV5-4 with TRBJ2-1; D remains ambiguous. CDR1 and CDR2 from the germline V gene are SGHNT and YYREEE (reference sequence). The CDR3 length is 13 residues. The chain's CDR3 is CASGLFSPNEQFF. The CDR3 coding sequence is TGTGCCAGCGGCTTGTTTTCCCCCAATGAGCAGTTCTTC.

This clonotype was counted a few times. The chain recombines TRBV24-1 with TRBJ2-3; 7 bases fit TRBD2. The length of the CDR3 is 16 residues. Per germline, CDR1 KGHDR and CDR2 SFDVKD. The V gene end was trimmed by 1 base and the J gene end by 1 base; junction bases not matched to a gene: 4. The CDR3 DNA reads as TGTGCCACCAGTGATTTACAGCGGGATGGCACAGATACGCAGTATTTT. Encoded protein: CATSDLQRDGTDTQYF.

The chain combines TRBV28 with TRBJ2-5; TRBD1 aligns across 10 bases. The J call is doubtful: the DNA matches TRBJ2-7 better. The CDR3 has 15 residues. Germline-derived CDR1 and CDR2 are MDHEN and SYDVKM. The CDR3: CASRSVGTGAHEQYF. The CDR3 nucleotides read TGTGCCAGCCGTTCGGTCGGGACAGGGGCCCACGAGCAGTACTTC.

This clonotype has a handful of counts. The V call is TRBV12-3 or TRBV12-4, the J call TRBJ2-3; no definite D call. V lost 3 bases to trimming and J lost 6 bases, with 13 bases between them. This CDR3 has 14 residues. The CDR3 region is CASSFLVGLDTQYF. DNA of the CDR3: TGTGCCAGCAGTTTTTTGGTAGGATTGGATACGCAGTATTTT.

In this sample, this clonotype turned up a few times. The V and J genes are TRBV6-2 or TRBV6-3 and TRBJ1-6; no definite D call. Trimming took 2 bases from V and 8 from J, leaving 7 bases between them. In germline, CDR1 is MNHEY, CDR2 SVGEGT. The length of the CDR3 is 13 residues. The CDR3, as DNA: TGTGCCAGCAGTTACGTCGGGGATTCACCCCTCCACTTT. Its translation is CASSYVGDSPLHF.

The sample holds a few counts of this clonotype. The gene calls are TRBV7-9 and TRBJ2-5; 13 bases match TRBD2. Germline V gene lookup returns CDR1 SEHNR and CDR2 FQNEAQ (reference sequence). CDR3 length equals 19 residues. J gave up 4 bases and V 1 base, and 12 bases lay outside the gene matches. The CDR3 reads CASSLGGFRTSGSGETQYF. CDR3 DNA sequence: TGTGCCAGCAGCTTAGGGGGATTCCGGACTAGCGGGAGTGGAGAGACCCAGTACTTC.

The V and J genes are TRBV3-1 and TRBJ2-5; 10 bases are shared with TRBD2. Germline V CDR1 and CDR2: LGHDT, YNNKEL (reference sequence). The length of the CDR3 is 14 residues. V shed 1 base, J shed 14 bases, and the junction held 10 bases outside the gene matches. As DNA, the CDR3 is TGTGCCAGCAGCCAAGTGGCGGCTAGCGGGGGCGGTTACTTC. Its protein product is CASSQVAASGGGYF.

This chain joins TRBV12-3 or TRBV12-4 and TRBJ1-5, with no clear D. CDR3 length: 13 amino acids. Trimming removed 8 bases at V and 7 bases at J, with 15 bases between. The CDR3: CASVTTRGQPQHF. CDR3 nucleotide sequence: TGTGCCAGCGTCACAACTCGGGGACAGCCCCAGCATTTT.

The V and J genes are TRBV6-5 and TRBJ2-2; the match to TRBD2 covers 10 bases. The CDR3 runs 16 residues. Germline values: CDR1 MNHEY, CDR2 SVGAGI. The ends lost 1 base at V and 7 bases at J; junction bases unmatched: 6. This CDR3 is CASSYWASGSSGELFF. The CDR3 DNA reads TGTGCCAGCAGTTACTGGGCTAGCGGGAGTAGCGGGGAGCTGTTTTTT.

The chain carries TRBV20-1 and TRBJ2-5, with no clear D. Matching the DNA end better, TRBJ2-7 makes the J call doubtful. The CDR3 covers 13 residues. Germline CDR1 reads DFQATT; CDR2 reads SNEGSKA (reference sequence). This CDR3 is CSARIPETYEQYF. The CDR3 DNA sequence: TGCAGTGCCCGAATCCCTGAAACCTACGAGCAGTACTTC.

V is TRBV2 and J is TRBJ2-1; 7 bases align to TRBD1. The closer fit of TRBJ2-5 to the DNA end suggests the J call may be wrong. The CDR3 has 12 amino acids. Looked up from germline, CDR1 is SNHLY and CDR2 is FYNNEI. This CDR3 reads CASEGGGETQYF. CDR3 DNA: TGTGCCAGCGAAGGGGGCGGGGAGACCCAGTACTTC.

As DNA, the CDR3 is TGTGCCAGCAGTTTTATCGCGGGAGGCCCTAACTACGAGCAGTACTTC. It translates to CASSFIAGGPNYEQYF. The V and J genes are TRBV28 and TRBJ2-7; 8 positions match TRBD2. This CDR3 has 16 residues. V gave up 3 bases and J gave up 3 bases; unmatched junction bases: 10. Looked up from germline, CDR1 is MDHEN and CDR2 is SYDVKM.

V and J are TRBV5-1 and TRBJ2-5; 11 bases agree with TRBD2. This CDR3 spans 17 amino acids. Germline CDR1 is SGHRS and CDR2 is YFSETQ. Trimming cost V 0 bases and J 8 bases; bases outside gene matches: 12. The CDR3: CASSLAGASGRQGTQYF. CDR3 nucleotides: TGCGCCAGCAGCTTGGCCGGGGCTAGCGGGAGGCAAGGCACCCAGTACTTC.

This clonotype was seen more than once but under ten times. The rearrangement uses TRBV12-3 or TRBV12-4 and TRBJ2-5; no clear D gene. V was trimmed by 10 bases and J by 2 bases, leaving 14 bases between them. This CDR3 has 13 amino acids. The CDR3, as DNA: TGTGCCACTACATCTCTGGGGCAAGAGACCCAGTACTTC. Translated: CATTSLGQETQYF.

The V gene is TRBV12-3 or TRBV12-4, the J gene TRBJ2-1; a possible D gene is TRBD2 (5 bases). Trimming stripped 5 bases from V and 6 bases from J, with 26 bases between. The CDR3 runs 18 residues. The CDR3 DNA reads as TGTGCCAGCAGTCCCTACCCTAGAGGGTCAGACCATCCCAATGAGCAGTTCTTC. Protein sequence: CASSPYPRGSDHPNEQFF.

This chain connects TRBV9 to TRBJ2-7, with TRBD1 identical over 8 bases. CDR3 length: 15 residues. V was clipped by 4 bases and J by 3 bases; unmatched bases: 9. The germline gives CDR1 SGDLS, CDR2 YYNGEE. The CDR3 region is CASSPMPGQDYEQYF. The CDR3 DNA reads TGTGCCAGCAGCCCCATGCCGGGACAGGACTACGAGCAGTACTTC.

This chain links TRBV27 with TRBJ2-5; D is possibly TRBD2 (6 bases). The V end lost 3 bases, the J end lost 2 bases, and 10 bases lay between the germline ends. Germline V gene sequence: CDR1 MNHEY, CDR2 SMNVEV (reference sequence). This CDR3 comprises 14 residues. The CDR3 loop reads CASSFGRTQETQYF. CDR3 nucleotide sequence: TGTGCCAGCAGTTTTGGGAGGACACAAGAGACCCAGTACTTC.

This clonotype was counted a few times. The rearrangement joins TRBV11-2 to TRBJ2-2, with TRBD2 matching 7 bases. The CDR3 spans 15 residues. Germline CDR1 reads SGHAT; CDR2 reads FQNNGV. V lost 6 bases and J lost 2; bases outside the gene matches: 6. For the CDR3, the DNA is TGTGCCAGCAGAGGTAGCGGGCGTAACACCGGGGAGCTGTTTTTT. This codes for CASRGSGRNTGELFF.

This clonotype showed up just a few times. This chain joins TRBV2 and TRBJ2-5; no definite D call. This CDR3 has 11 amino acids. Germline CDR1 is SNHLY and CDR2 is FYNNEI. Trimming left V 5 bases short and J 7 bases short, with 8 bases between. DNA of the CDR3: TGTGCCAGCAGTTTAGATGGGACCCAGTACTTC. This sequence encodes CASSLDGTQYF. Full variable domain (missing parts from reference TRBV2 and TRBJ2-5): EPEVTQTPSHQVTQMGQEVILRCVPISNHLYFYWYRQILGQKVEFLVSFYNNEISEKSEIFDDQFSVERPDGSNFTLKIRSTKLEDSAMYFCASSLDGTQYFGPGTRLLVL.

This chain connects TRBV20-1 to TRBJ1-5; a weak D match, TRBD1 (5 bases). V was cut by 3 bases and J by 7 bases, with 13 bases left in between. This CDR3 has 13 amino acids. The V gene's germline CDR1 is DFQATT and CDR2 SNEGSKA (reference sequence). The CDR3 nucleotides are TGCAGTGCTAGGTCCCTTGGGGACCAGCCCCAGCATTTT. Amino acids: CSARSLGDQPQHF.

This chain links TRBV9 with TRBJ2-7, with TRBD1 as a possible D gene (5 bases). The V gene lost 0 bases and the J gene lost 3 bases, with 13 bases spanning the gap. Looked up from germline, CDR1 is SGDLS and CDR2 is YYNGEE. The CDR3 spans 15 residues. CDR3 loop: CASSVAVGANYEQYF. Written as DNA, the CDR3 is TGTGCCAGCAGCGTAGCTGTTGGGGCGAACTACGAGCAGTACTTC.

In this sample, this clonotype turned up a few times. J is TRBJ2-1 and V is TRBV9; 7 bases map to TRBD1. This CDR3 comprises 17 residues. Germline V gives CDR1 SGDLS, CDR2 YYNGEE. With V trimmed by 0 bases and J by 8 bases, 14 bases remained unmatched. Here the CDR3 reads CASSVARGGASRDEQFF. The CDR3 bases are TGTGCCAGCAGCGTAGCGAGAGGGGGCGCGTCTAGGGATGAGCAGTTCTTC. Based on the CDR3 plus reference TRBV9 and TRBJ2-1, the full variable domain is DSGVTQTPKHLITATGQRVTLRCSPRSGDLSVYWYQQSLDQGLQFLIQYYNGEERAKGNILERFSAQQFPDLHSELNLSSLELGDSALYFCASSVARGGASRDEQFFGPGTRLTVL.

This clonotype was picked up a small number of times. V is TRBV5-1 and J is TRBJ2-5; tentatively, D is TRBD2 (6 bases). With 3 bases removed from V and 5 bases from J, the gap between germline ends came to 14 bases. Germline CDR1 and CDR2: SGHRS and YFSETQ. There are 14 residues in the CDR3. In DNA, the CDR3 is TGCGCCAGCAGCTACGGGACTCCTCGGGAGACCCAGTACTTC. Translation: CASSYGTPRETQYF.

The chain recombines TRBV15 with TRBJ1-4, with D maybe TRBD1 (6 bases). The CDR3 runs to 15 residues. Trimming left V 4 bases short and J 4 bases short, with 13 bases between. The germline V gene has CDR1 LNHNV and CDR2 YYDKDF (reference sequence). The CDR3 loop is CATSKNRAVNEKLFF. In DNA, the CDR3 is TGTGCCACCAGCAAAAACAGGGCGGTTAATGAAAAACTGTTTTTT.

Turning to this clonotype: A junction end diverges from the germline sequence, so it may reflect a read error. CDR3 nucleotides: TGCGCCAGCGGCCTAGAGTTATCCTACGAGCAGTACTTC. Translating gives CASGLELSYEQYF. The chain links TRBV12-3 or TRBV12-4 to TRBJ2-5, with D possibly matching TRBD2 (5 bases). The assigned J gene may be wrong: the sequence end matches TRBJ2-7 better. The CDR3 is 13 amino acids.

The table lists this clonotype with a few counts. This chain links TRBV29-1 with TRBJ2-4; possible D gene TRBD2, 5 bases. V was trimmed by 0 bases and J by 11 bases, leaving 14 bases between them. The germline CDR1 and CDR2 sequences are SQVTM and ANQGSEA. CDR3 length equals 13 residues. CDR3 region: CSVEDLEGVLQYF. Here the CDR3 DNA reads TGCAGCGTTGAAGATTTAGAGGGAGTACTTCAGTACTTC.

This clonotype showed up just a few times. This rearrangement joins TRBV7-9 to TRBJ1-1; D is unclear. V was pared by 3 bases and J by 6 bases, with 8 bases between. Germline V gene data show CDR1 as SEHNR and CDR2 as FQNEAQ (reference sequence). This CDR3 region has 12 residues. As DNA, the CDR3 is TGTGCCAGCAGCTTTCAGACTCCTGAAGCTTTCTTT. It yields the protein CASSFQTPEAFF.

This rearrangement joins TRBV7-2 to TRBJ1-2, with D unresolved. Germline V lookup: CDR1 SGHTA, CDR2 FQGNSA. V lost 5 bases to trimming and J lost 8 bases, with 9 bases between them. CDR3 length: 11 residues. The CDR3 here is CASSLLAGYTF. In DNA, the CDR3 is TGTGCCAGCAGCCTGCTAGCGGGCTACACCTTC.